The 14 T cell receptor beta chains reported below all come from one sample, sequenced in a study of response to subunit inactivated influenza vaccine. TCRdb itself ran the RT-PCR reads through MiXCR, one entry per CDR3 protein. The data show hundreds of thousands of distinct CDR3 sequences, roughly 12% seen once. These data also formed part of another study, on T cells expressing NK-cell markers. This second study notes: Beta-chain TCR cDNA was generated via 5'RACE template switching with UMIs.

The sample here was PBMCs from blood, taken on the day of vaccination. Receptor source: a man over 45 who received an inactivated influenza vaccine.

The gene calls are TRBV5-1 and TRBJ1-2, with 7 bases that match TRBD1. CDR1 and CDR2 from the germline V gene are SGHRS and YFSETQ. This CDR3 region has 14 residues. J lost 2 bases, V lost 9 bases, and 10 bases had no gene match. CDR3: CATQREGGNYGYTF. The CDR3 DNA reads as TGCGCCACCCAGCGTGAAGGGGGCAACTATGGCTACACCTTC.

Many counts were recorded for this clonotype. The chain is built from TRBV12-3 or TRBV12-4 and TRBJ2-3, with D perhaps TRBD1 or TRBD2 (6 bases each). This CDR3 comprises 14 residues. Deletions cut 3 bases from V and 5 bases from J, with 12 bases between. The CDR3 here is CASSFLGGQDTQYF. In nucleotides, the CDR3 is TGTGCCAGCAGTTTTCTGGGGGGCCAAGATACGCAGTATTTT.

This clonotype was detected a few times. The chain recombines TRBV20-1 with TRBJ1-1, with D possibly matching TRBD1 (6 bases). Per germline, CDR1 DFQATT and CDR2 SNEGSKA (reference sequence). Trimming took 3 bases from V and 0 from J, leaving 11 bases between them. CDR3 length: 14 residues. The CDR3 loop reads CSARWTDLNTEAFF. The DNA of the CDR3 is TGCAGTGCTAGGTGGACAGACCTGAACACTGAAGCTTTCTTT.

The rearrangement joins TRBV14 to TRBJ2-2, with D tentatively TRBD1 (6 bases). The CDR3 runs to 14 residues. V was trimmed by 2 bases and J by 4 bases, leaving 8 bases between them. Germline V gives CDR1 SGHDN, CDR2 FVKESK. The CDR3 sequence is CASSQQGFTGELFF. Here the CDR3 DNA reads TGTGCCAGCAGCCAACAGGGGTTCACCGGGGAGCTGTTTTTT.

This clonotype was seen repeatedly, ten times or more. The chain joins TRBV3-1 to TRBJ1-6, with 7 bases identical to TRBD1. Germline-derived CDR1 and CDR2 are LGHDT and YNNKEL (reference sequence). This CDR3 spans 15 amino acids. The V and J ends lost 6 bases and 2 bases, in that order; junction bases with no gene match: 4. The CDR3 DNA sequence: TGTGCCAGCAGAGCAACAGGGGCCTATAATTCACCCCTCCACTTT. Amino acid sequence: CASRATGAYNSPLHF.

Only a few counts were recorded for this clonotype. V gene TRBV12-3 or TRBV12-4 combines with J gene TRBJ2-5; D is possibly TRBD1 (5 bases). The CDR3 runs to 11 residues. The V end lost 1 base, the J end lost 14 bases, and 11 bases lay between the germline ends. In DNA, the CDR3 is TGTGCCAGCAGTTTAGGGGGCAGTTCTTACTTC. Its translation is CASSLGGSSYF.

The chain employs TRBV6-1 and TRBJ2-1; tentative D call: TRBD1 (5 bases). This CDR3 has 14 amino acids. V lost 6 bases to trimming and J lost 1 base, with 10 bases between them. Germline assignment: CDR1 MNHNS and CDR2 SASEGT. CDR3 sequence: CASSRRGSYNEQFF. Here the CDR3 DNA reads TGTGCCAGCAGCCGTAGGGGTTCCTACAATGAGCAGTTCTTC.

In this sample, this clonotype turned up many times. The chain combines TRBV7-2 with TRBJ1-6, with 8 bases lining up with TRBD1. The CDR3 has 13 residues. From germline, CDR1 is SGHTA and CDR2 FQGNSA. With V trimmed by 0 bases and J by 16 bases, 5 bases remained unmatched. The CDR3, as DNA: TGTGCCAGCAGCTTAGCGGGGACAGGAAGGCTCCACTTT. Translating gives CASSLAGTGRLHF. The full variable domain, its missing parts supplied by reference TRBV7-2 and TRBJ1-6, is GAGVSQSPSNKVTEKGKDVELRCDPISGHTALYWYRQSLGQGLEFLIYFQGNSAPDKSGLPSDRFSAERTGGSVSTLTIQRTQQEDSAVYLCASSLAGTGRLHFGNGTRLTVT.

This clonotype occurred a few times. The chain links TRBV28 to TRBJ1-1, with D maybe TRBD1 (6 bases). Germline V CDR1 and CDR2: MDHEN, SYDVKM. The CDR3 contains 13 residues. Trimming shortened V by 6 bases and J by 5 bases, and 13 bases separated the two germline ends. CDR3 protein: CASRDGGGTEAFF. The CDR3 bases are TGTGCCAGCAGGGATGGAGGGGGAACTGAAGCTTTCTTT. Full variable domain (rest looked up from reference TRBV28 and TRBJ1-1): DVKVTQSSRYLVKRTGEKVFLECVQDMDHENMFWYRQDPGLGLRLIYFSYDVKMKEKGDIPEGYSVSREKKERFSLILESASTNQTSMYLCASRDGGGTEAFFGQGTRLTVV.

There are many counts of this clonotype. This sequence joins TRBV12-3 or TRBV12-4 and TRBJ2-1; no clear D. Trimming removed 1 base from V and 0 bases from J, with 10 bases in between. The CDR3 runs to 16 residues. The CDR3: CASSLVAPSSYNEQFF. The DNA for the CDR3 is TGTGCCAGCAGTTTAGTTGCGCCGAGCTCCTACAATGAGCAGTTCTTC.

In its sample, this clonotype was seen a few times. This rearrangement joins TRBV18 to TRBJ2-7, with 14 bases that match TRBD2. Germline V CDR1 and CDR2: KGHSH, LQKENI. V shed 5 bases, J shed 13 bases, and the junction held 22 bases outside the gene matches. The CDR3 covers 18 residues. CDR3 in DNA: TGTGCCAGCTCAACCAGTCCCAACGAAGGGACTAGCGGGAGAGTTTCCTACTTC. Amino acids: CASSTSPNEGTSGRVSYF.

This clonotype was observed a few times. The CDR3 spells CASSLSSRAYEQFF. Here the CDR3 DNA reads TGTGCCAGCAGTTTATCTAGCAGGGCCTATGAGCAGTTCTTC. V gene TRBV27 combines with J gene TRBJ2-1; maybe TRBD1 (5 bases). The germline gives CDR1 MNHEY, CDR2 SMNVEV (reference sequence). V lost 0 bases and J lost 8, with 11 bases in between. CDR3 size: 14 residues.

V is TRBV5-1 and J is TRBJ2-1; the D is unclear. The V end lost 6 bases, the J end lost 8 bases, and 18 bases lay between the germline ends. Germline V lookup: CDR1 SGHRS, CDR2 YFSETQ. There are 14 residues in the CDR3. CDR3 residues: CASITHSSLDEQFF. CDR3 coding DNA: TGCGCCAGCATAACCCACTCGAGTCTGGATGAGCAGTTCTTC.

The chain recombines TRBV6-1 with TRBJ2-7; 13 positions match TRBD2. The CDR3 totals 16 residues. V shed 5 bases and J 5 bases; nucleotides not matched to a gene: 9. Germline CDR1 reads MNHNS; CDR2 reads SASEGT. CDR3 coding DNA: TGTGCCAGCAGTCTAAGGACTAGCGGGAGAAAGGACGAGCAGTACTTC. The encoded protein is CASSLRTSGRKDEQYF.